Below, 26 T cell receptor beta chains from the same sample are listed, as sequenced in a study of identical twins listed by TCRdb under 2016. Receptors were amplified or captured by 5' RACE. For sequencing, an Illumina HiSeq 2000 was employed. TCRdb reanalyzed the raw reads on its own, using fastp at Q25 for trimming and MiXCR for clone calling, and kept in-frame beta chains. Rows with one shared CDR3 protein collapse into an entry with the most common genes and DNA. Within this sample are hundreds of thousands of distinct CDR3 sequences, with 15% to 20% of them counted one time only. The top ten clonotypes cover roughly 13% of the sample. The sample was also reused in another study, on T cells expressing NK-cell markers.

Specimen: PBMCs. The receptors stem from a woman aged 18-29 years in good health.

This clonotype was seen more than once but under ten times. The chain combines TRBV5-1 with TRBJ1-2; 7 bases map to TRBD1. Germline V lookup: CDR1 SGHRS, CDR2 YFSETQ. The CDR3 contains 12 residues. J gave up 7 bases and V 7 bases, and 7 bases lay outside the gene matches. CDR3 in amino acids: CASGDRDSGYTF. In nucleotides, the CDR3 is TGCGCCAGCGGGGACCGGGACAGTGGCTACACCTTC.

This clonotype has only one observation. The chain has TRBV13 and TRBJ2-3; 7 nucleotides align to TRBD2. V lost 6 bases to trimming and J lost 0 bases; unmatched junction nucleotides: 9. The CDR3 extends over 16 amino acids. Per the germline V gene, CDR1 is PRHDT and CDR2 is FYEKMQ (reference sequence). The CDR3 DNA is TGTGCCAGCAGTTCCGTACTCGGGAGGAGCACAGATACGCAGTATTTT. It encodes CASSSVLGRSTDTQYF.

V and J are TRBV9 and TRBJ2-1, with D perhaps TRBD2 (7 bases). Trimming removed 4 bases from V and 7 bases from J, with 18 bases in between. Germline CDR1 and CDR2: SGDLS and YYNGEE. The CDR3 is 15 residues long. Here the CDR3 DNA reads TGTGCCAGCAGCCTCTGGGGGGGGGCCCAAAATGAGCAGTTCTTC. The encoded protein is CASSLWGGAQNEQFF.

This clonotype was detected a few times. This sequence joins TRBV7-8 and TRBJ2-1; 8 nucleotides agree with TRBD2. After removal of 5 bases from V and 2 bases from J, the junction contained 8 bases not matched to a gene. Germline lookup yields CDR1 SGHVS and CDR2 FQNEAQ. The CDR3 runs 16 residues. The DNA for the CDR3 is TGTGCCAGCAGCACTAAGCGGGGGTCGACCTACAATGAGCAGTTCTTC. This gives the protein CASSTKRGSTYNEQFF.

This clonotype has just a few counts. The J gene is TRBJ2-3, the V gene TRBV6-1, with D tentatively TRBD2 (5 bases). Trimming left V 3 bases short and J 4 bases short, with 17 bases between. The CDR3 is 16 amino acids. Germline loops: CDR1 MNHNS, CDR2 SASEGT. Written as DNA, the CDR3 is TGTGCCAGCAGTGAGCGTCCCATCGGGCGGGCAGATACGCAGTATTTT. It translates to CASSERPIGRADTQYF.

This chain connects TRBV5-1 to TRBJ1-4, with 9 positions matching TRBD1. CDR1 is SGHRS, CDR2 YFSETQ, per germline. The V and J ends lost 0 bases and 10 bases, in that order; junction bases with no gene match: 4. The CDR3 covers 14 residues. The CDR3 nucleotides read TGCGCCAGCAGCTTGGAACAGGGGGCCGGAAAACTGTTTTTT. This translates into CASSLEQGAGKLFF.

This clonotype was counted a few times. J is TRBJ1-1 and V is TRBV10-3; the match to TRBD1 covers 8 bases. Trimming took 10 bases from V and 5 from J; bases not matched to a gene: 9. This CDR3 region has 13 residues. From germline, CDR1 is ENHRY and CDR2 SYGVKD. The CDR3 here is CASGRTGRTEAFF. The DNA of the CDR3 is TGTGCCAGCGGGAGGACAGGGAGGACTGAAGCTTTCTTT.

This clonotype was observed a few times. The chain employs TRBV15 and TRBJ1-4; tentative D call: TRBD1 (5 bases). The germline gives CDR1 LNHNV, CDR2 YYDKDF (reference sequence). This CDR3 has 16 residues. Trimming left V 3 bases short and J 8 bases short, with 19 bases between. In nucleotides, the CDR3 is TGTGCCACCAGCAGGGAACTCCGGCAGGGTGGAGAAAAACTGTTTTTT. Amino acids: CATSRELRQGGEKLFF.

This clonotype has more than one count but fewer than ten. The chain links TRBV7-9 to TRBJ2-5; 9 bases line up with TRBD2. This CDR3 spans 15 amino acids. Germline lookup yields CDR1 SEHNR and CDR2 FQNEAQ (reference sequence). Unmatched junction bases numbered 6, after V lost 2 bases and J lost 5 bases. Here the CDR3 DNA reads TGTGCCAGCAGCTTACAGCGGGGGGAGTTCGAGACCCAGTACTTC. Amino acid sequence: CASSLQRGEFETQYF.

The chain is built from TRBV6-5 and TRBJ1-1; no firm D call. The germline V gene encodes CDR1 MNHEY and CDR2 SVGAGI. V was trimmed by 0 bases and J by 12 bases, leaving 14 bases between them. The CDR3 consists of 13 residues. CDR3 amino acids: CASSYSIGRVPFF. Here the CDR3 DNA reads TGTGCCAGCAGTTACTCAATAGGGCGGGTGCCTTTCTTT.

The chain links TRBV7-3 to TRBJ1-1; D gene uncertain. The germline V gene encodes CDR1 SGHTA and CDR2 FQGTGA. V gave up 4 bases and J gave up 5 bases, with 11 bases separating them. This CDR3 spans 13 amino acids. Written as DNA, the CDR3 is TGTGCCAGCAGCTCAGGCAGGCAAACTGAAGCTTTCTTT. Its translation is CASSSGRQTEAFF. The complete variable domain, with remaining parts taken from reference TRBV7-3 and TRBJ1-1, reads GAGVSQTPSNKVTEKGKYVELRCDPISGHTALYWYRQSLGQGPEFLIYFQGTGAADDSGLPNDRFFAVRPEGSVSTLKIQRTERGDSAVYLCASSSGRQTEAFFGQGTRLTVV.

V usage is TRBV7-6 and J usage is TRBJ2-1; the match to TRBD2 covers 11 bases. The CDR3 has 17 amino acids. In germline, CDR1 is SGHVS, CDR2 FNYEAQ. Losses at the gene ends were 5 bases for V and 0 bases for J; bases not matched to a gene: 6. CDR3 residues: CASSIGLAGSSYNEQFF. The CDR3 nucleotides read TGTGCCAGCAGCATCGGACTAGCGGGTAGCTCCTACAATGAGCAGTTCTTC.

This clonotype appeared a few times. The V call is TRBV12-3 or TRBV12-4, the J call TRBJ1-4; D not resolved. V was pared by 2 bases and J by 0 bases, with 13 bases between. The CDR3 contains 17 residues. The DNA of the CDR3 is TGTGCCAGCAGTTTACCCCGGAAGGGCCCAACTAATGAAAAACTGTTTTTT. Amino acids: CASSLPRKGPTNEKLFF.

This clonotype was counted a few times. This sequence joins TRBV15 and TRBJ2-3, with TRBD2 identical over 10 bases. Germline V gene data show CDR1 as LNHNV and CDR2 as YYDKDF (reference sequence). The CDR3 length is 15 residues. Trimming took 3 bases from V and 5 from J; bases not matched to a gene: 5. The CDR3 region has the DNA TGTGCCACCAGCAGTGGCCTAGCGGGAGAAGATACGCAGTATTTT. Translated: CATSSGLAGEDTQYF.

This clonotype was seen a handful of times. The chain combines TRBV20-1 with TRBJ2-7, with 9 bases lining up with TRBD2. V dropped 8 bases and J dropped 3; count of bases not matched to a gene: 8. Germline V CDR1 and CDR2: DFQATT, SNEGSKA (reference sequence). CDR3 length: 13 amino acids. The CDR3, as DNA: TGCAGTCTTAGCGGGAGTGATAACTACGAGCAGTACTTC. Translated, it gives CSLSGSDNYEQYF.

This clonotype was recorded a few times. The chain has TRBV9 and TRBJ2-3; D remains unclear. Germline V lookup: CDR1 SGDLS, CDR2 YYNGEE. This CDR3 region has 11 residues. V lost 10 bases, J lost 1 base, and 7 bases lay in between. The CDR3 sequence is CALGGTDTQYF. The CDR3 bases are TGTGCCCTTGGAGGCACAGATACGCAGTATTTT.

This clonotype was counted many times. The genes are TRBV5-1 and TRBJ2-7; D uncertain. Germline CDR1 reads SGHRS; CDR2 reads YFSETQ. Trimming shortened V by 2 bases and J by 2 bases, and 8 bases separated the two germline ends. The CDR3 is made up of 13 amino acids. The CDR3 here is CASSLTATYEQYF. The CDR3 DNA sequence: TGCGCCAGCAGCTTAACAGCGACCTACGAGCAGTACTTC.

This chain uses TRBV29-1 with TRBJ1-2; unclear D gene. V lost 5 bases and J lost 8, with 15 bases in between. CDR1 and CDR2 (germline): SQVTM, ANQGSEA. The CDR3 has 12 residues. As DNA, the CDR3 is TGCAGCGTTACGCCCGCGGGAAGCGGCTACACCTTC. Its translation: CSVTPAGSGYTF.

This clonotype was counted only a few times. The V call is TRBV20-1, the J call TRBJ2-2; D possibly matches TRBD1 or TRBD2 (5 bases each). Trimming shortened V by 6 bases and J by 1 base, and 15 bases separated the two germline ends. CDR3 length: 15 amino acids. CDR1 is DFQATT and CDR2 is SNEGSKA in the germline V gene (reference sequence). For the CDR3, the DNA is TGCAGTGCCCGGTCGGGACGCGGGAACACCGGGGAGCTGTTTTTT. This encodes CSARSGRGNTGELFF.

In its sample, this clonotype was seen many times. CDR3 in DNA: TGTGCCAGCTCCCCCCCGCGGCTAGCGGGGAGCACAGATACGCAGTATTTT. Its translation is CASSPPRLAGSTDTQYF. The chain links TRBV12-3 or TRBV12-4 to TRBJ2-3; 9 positions match TRBD2. This CDR3 has 17 residues. V lost 8 bases to trimming and J lost 0 bases; unmatched junction nucleotides: 12.

This clonotype was seen a few times. The gene calls are TRBV24-1 and TRBJ1-1; 9 bases agree with TRBD1. The CDR3 runs to 13 residues. V was pared by 4 bases and J by 5 bases, with 1 base of the junction left unmatched. Per germline, CDR1 KGHDR and CDR2 SFDVKD. CDR3 nucleotides: TGTGCCACCAGTGAGACAGGGGGTACTGAAGCTTTCTTT. Amino acid sequence: CATSETGGTEAFF.

This rearrangement joins TRBV20-1 to TRBJ1-5; weak D call: TRBD1 (5 bases). Germline loops: CDR1 DFQATT, CDR2 SNEGSKA (reference sequence). The CDR3 is made up of 14 amino acids. V was pared by 6 bases and J by 0 bases, with 12 bases between. The CDR3 is CSAGTEYSNQPQHF. The CDR3 DNA is TGCAGTGCCGGGACCGAATATAGCAATCAGCCCCAGCATTTT.

This chain connects TRBV7-9 to TRBJ2-1; 8 bases match TRBD1. With 5 bases clipped from V and 8 bases from J, the junction kept 5 bases outside the gene matches. Germline CDR1 is SEHNR and CDR2 is FQNEAQ (reference sequence). This CDR3 is built from 13 residues. In DNA, the CDR3 is TGTGCCAGCAGCCCGGACAGGGACCATGAGCAGTTCTTC. This translates into CASSPDRDHEQFF.

This rearrangement joins TRBV6-2 or TRBV6-3 to TRBJ2-1; 9 bases align to TRBD2. Looked up from germline, CDR1 is MNHEY and CDR2 is SVGEGT. The CDR3 has 15 residues. Trimming removed 4 bases from V and 5 bases from J; junction bases left unmatched: 6. In nucleotides, the CDR3 is TGTGCCAGCAGTTCGTGGCGGGAGGGACACAATGAGCAGTTCTTC. Translation: CASSSWREGHNEQFF.

This sequence joins TRBV18 and TRBJ1-1, with D hard to call. V lost 0 bases, J lost 2 bases, and 7 bases lay in between. CDR1 is KGHSH and CDR2 is LQKENI in the germline V gene. The CDR3 totals 14 residues. CDR3 region: CASSPPGFNTEAFF. Here the CDR3 DNA reads TGTGCCAGCTCACCACCCGGGTTCAACACTGAAGCTTTCTTT.

This clonotype was seen a handful of times. The chain couples TRBV20-1 to TRBJ2-1, with 9 bases fitting TRBD2. After removal of 6 bases from V and 3 bases from J, the junction contained 6 bases not matched to a gene. The CDR3 covers 14 residues. Germline assignment: CDR1 DFQATT and CDR2 SNEGSKA (reference sequence). This CDR3 is CSAPLSGGYNEQFF. The CDR3 DNA follows: TGCAGTGCGCCACTTAGCGGGGGCTACAATGAGCAGTTCTTC.